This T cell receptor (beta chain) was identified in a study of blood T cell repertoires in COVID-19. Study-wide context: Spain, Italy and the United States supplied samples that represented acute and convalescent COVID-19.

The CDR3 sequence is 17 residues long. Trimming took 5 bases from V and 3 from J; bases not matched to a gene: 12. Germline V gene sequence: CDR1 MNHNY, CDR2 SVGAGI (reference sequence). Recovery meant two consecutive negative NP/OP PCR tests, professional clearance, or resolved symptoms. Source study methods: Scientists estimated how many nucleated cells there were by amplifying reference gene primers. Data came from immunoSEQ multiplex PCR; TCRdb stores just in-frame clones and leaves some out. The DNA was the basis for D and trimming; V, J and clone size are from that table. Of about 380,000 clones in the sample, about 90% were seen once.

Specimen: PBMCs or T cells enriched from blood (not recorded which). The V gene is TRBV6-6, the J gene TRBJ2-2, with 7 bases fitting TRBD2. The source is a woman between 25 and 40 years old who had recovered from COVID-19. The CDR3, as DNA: TGTGCCAGCAGTCTATGGTCTAGCGGAGCAGACACCGGGGAGCTGTTTTTT. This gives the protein CASSLWSSGADTGELFF.